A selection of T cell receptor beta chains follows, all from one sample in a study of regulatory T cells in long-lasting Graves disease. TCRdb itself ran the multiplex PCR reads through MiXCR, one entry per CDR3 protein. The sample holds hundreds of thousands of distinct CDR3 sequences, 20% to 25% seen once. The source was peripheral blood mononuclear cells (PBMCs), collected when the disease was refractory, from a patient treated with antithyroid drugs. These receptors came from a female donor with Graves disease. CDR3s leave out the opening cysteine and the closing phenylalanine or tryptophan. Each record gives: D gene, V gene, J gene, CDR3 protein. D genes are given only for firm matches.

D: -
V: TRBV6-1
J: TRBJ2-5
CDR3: AISWGSQETQY

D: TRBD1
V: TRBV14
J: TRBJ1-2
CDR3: ASCRRRTGVSYGYT

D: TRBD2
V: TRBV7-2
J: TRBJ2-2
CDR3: ASSLRLAGNTGELF

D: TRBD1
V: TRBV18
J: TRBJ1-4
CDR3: ASSSRDRDEKLF

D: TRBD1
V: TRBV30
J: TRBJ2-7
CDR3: AWSAGGRRESYEQY

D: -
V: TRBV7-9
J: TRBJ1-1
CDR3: ASSLQGRETEAF

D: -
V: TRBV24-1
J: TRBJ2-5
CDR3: ATSDPALEETQY

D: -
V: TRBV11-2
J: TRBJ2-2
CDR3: ASSLWIGELF

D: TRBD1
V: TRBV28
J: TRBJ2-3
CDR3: ASSFSDRGGTDTQY

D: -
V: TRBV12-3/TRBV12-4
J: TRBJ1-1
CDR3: ASSLARTNPVNAEAF

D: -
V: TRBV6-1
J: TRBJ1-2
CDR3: ASTYGRTRVGYGYT

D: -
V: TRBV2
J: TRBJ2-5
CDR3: ASIGGSETQY

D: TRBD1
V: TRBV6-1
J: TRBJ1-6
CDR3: ASSASTGGNSPLH

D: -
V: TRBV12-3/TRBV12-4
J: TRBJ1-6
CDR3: ASSFGSGNNSPLH